This record covers a single T cell receptor (beta chain). This specimen comes from a study of blood T cell repertoires in COVID-19. About the research overall: Material from acute and convalescent COVID-19 was sourced from the United States, Italy and Spain. The cDNA or gDNA used as material had been derived from T cells, B-cell-depleted T cells, or PBMCs.

Authors' methods: Amplified reference gene primers provided the basis for estimating nucleated cell counts. Profiling relied on immunoSEQ multiplex PCR, and the TCRdb table lists in-frame clones only, not all of them. Clone size and the V and J calls come from that table; the DNA yielded D and trimming. The sample has about 50,000 clones; approximately 90% are singletons. The V end lost 1 base, the J end lost 2 bases, and 6 bases lay between the germline ends. This CDR3 has 14 residues. Germline CDR1 GTSNPN, CDR2 SVGIG (reference sequence). Sequencing was done on a sample of peripheral blood. V is TRBV30 and J is TRBJ2-6; a possible D gene is TRBD2 (5 bases). The receptor's source is a man in his fifties with active COVID-19. The CDR3 sequence is CAWSEGAGANVLTF. CDR3 nucleotide sequence: TGTGCCTGGAGTGAGGGAGCTGGGGCCAACGTCCTGACTTTC.